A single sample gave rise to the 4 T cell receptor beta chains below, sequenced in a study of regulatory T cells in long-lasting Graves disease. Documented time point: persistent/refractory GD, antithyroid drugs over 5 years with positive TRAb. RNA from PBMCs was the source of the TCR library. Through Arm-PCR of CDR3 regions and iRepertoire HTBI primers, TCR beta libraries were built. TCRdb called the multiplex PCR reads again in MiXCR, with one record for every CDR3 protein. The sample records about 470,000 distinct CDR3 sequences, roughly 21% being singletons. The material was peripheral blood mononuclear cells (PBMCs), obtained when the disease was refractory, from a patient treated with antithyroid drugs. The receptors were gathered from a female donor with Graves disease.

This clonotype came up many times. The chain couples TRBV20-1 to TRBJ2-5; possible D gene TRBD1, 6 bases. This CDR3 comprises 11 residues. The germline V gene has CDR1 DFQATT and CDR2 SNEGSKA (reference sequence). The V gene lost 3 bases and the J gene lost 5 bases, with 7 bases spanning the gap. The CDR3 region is CSASQGETQYF. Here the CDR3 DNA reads TGCAGTGCTAGTCAGGGGGAGACCCAGTACTTC.

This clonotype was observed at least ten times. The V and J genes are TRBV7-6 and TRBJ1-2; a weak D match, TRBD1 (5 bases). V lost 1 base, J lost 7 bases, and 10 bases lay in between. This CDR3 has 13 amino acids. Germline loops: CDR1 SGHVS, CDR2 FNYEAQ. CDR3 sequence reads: CASSLEIGAGYTF. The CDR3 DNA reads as TGTGCCAGCAGCTTAGAGATCGGGGCTGGCTACACCTTC. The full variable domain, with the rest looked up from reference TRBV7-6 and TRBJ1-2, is GAGVSQSPRYKVTKRGQDVALRCDPISGHVSLYWYRQALGQGPEFLTYFNYEAQQDKSGLPNDRFSAERPEGSISTLTIQRTEQRDSAMYRCASSLEIGAGYTFGSGTRLTVV.

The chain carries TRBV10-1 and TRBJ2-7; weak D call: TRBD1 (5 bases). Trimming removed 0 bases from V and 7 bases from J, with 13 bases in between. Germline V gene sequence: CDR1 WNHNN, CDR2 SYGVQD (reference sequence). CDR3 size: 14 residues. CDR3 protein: CASSESWGLGEQYF. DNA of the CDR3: TGCGCCAGCAGTGAGTCCTGGGGCTTGGGGGAGCAGTACTTC.

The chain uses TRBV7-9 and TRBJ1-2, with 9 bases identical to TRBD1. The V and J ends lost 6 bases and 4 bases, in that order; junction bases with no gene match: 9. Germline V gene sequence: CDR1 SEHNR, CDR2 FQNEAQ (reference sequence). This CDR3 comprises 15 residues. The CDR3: CASRKGTGKLYGYTF. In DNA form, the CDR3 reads TGTGCCAGCAGGAAAGGGACAGGGAAACTCTATGGCTACACCTTC.